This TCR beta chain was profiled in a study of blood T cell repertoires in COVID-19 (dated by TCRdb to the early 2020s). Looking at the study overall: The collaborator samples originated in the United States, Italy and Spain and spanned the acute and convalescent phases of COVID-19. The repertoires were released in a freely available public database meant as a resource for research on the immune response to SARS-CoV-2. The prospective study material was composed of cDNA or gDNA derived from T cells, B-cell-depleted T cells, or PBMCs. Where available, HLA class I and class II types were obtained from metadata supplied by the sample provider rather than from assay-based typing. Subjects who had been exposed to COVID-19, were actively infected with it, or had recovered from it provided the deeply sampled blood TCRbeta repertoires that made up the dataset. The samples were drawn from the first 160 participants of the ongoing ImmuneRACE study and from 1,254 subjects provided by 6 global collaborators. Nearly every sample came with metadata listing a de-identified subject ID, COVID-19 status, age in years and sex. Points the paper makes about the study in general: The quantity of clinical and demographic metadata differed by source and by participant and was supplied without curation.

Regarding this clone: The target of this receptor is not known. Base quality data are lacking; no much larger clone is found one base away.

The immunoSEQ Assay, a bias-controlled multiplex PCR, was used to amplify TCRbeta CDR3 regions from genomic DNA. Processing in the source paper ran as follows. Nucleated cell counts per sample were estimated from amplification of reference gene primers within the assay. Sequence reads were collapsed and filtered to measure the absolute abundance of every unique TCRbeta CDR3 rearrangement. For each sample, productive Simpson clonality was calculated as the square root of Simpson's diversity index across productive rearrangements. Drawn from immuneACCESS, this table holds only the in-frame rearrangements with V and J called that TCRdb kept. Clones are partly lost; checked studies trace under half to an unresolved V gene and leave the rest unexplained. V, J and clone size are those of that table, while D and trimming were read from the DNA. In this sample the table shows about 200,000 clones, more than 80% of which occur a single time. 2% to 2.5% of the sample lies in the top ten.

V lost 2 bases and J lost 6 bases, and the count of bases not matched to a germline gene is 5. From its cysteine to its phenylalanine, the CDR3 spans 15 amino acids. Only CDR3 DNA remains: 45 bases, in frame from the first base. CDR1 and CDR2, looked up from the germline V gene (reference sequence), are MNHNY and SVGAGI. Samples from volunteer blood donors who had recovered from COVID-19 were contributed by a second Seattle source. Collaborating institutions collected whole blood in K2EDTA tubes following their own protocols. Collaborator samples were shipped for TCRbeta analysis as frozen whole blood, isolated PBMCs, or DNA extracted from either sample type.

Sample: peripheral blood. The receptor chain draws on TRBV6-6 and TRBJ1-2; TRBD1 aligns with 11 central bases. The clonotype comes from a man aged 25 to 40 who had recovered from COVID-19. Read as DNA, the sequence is TGTGCCAGCAGTTACGGGGACAGGGGGTCTCATGGCTACACCTTC. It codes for CASSYGDRGSHGYTF.